Following are 28 T cell receptor beta chains from one sample sequenced in a study of OX40 agonist ivuxolimab in advanced cancers. The method was immunoSEQ multiplex PCR; TCRdb's version includes in-frame clones alone and lacks a portion of them. The repertoire holds around 70,000 clones, with around 87% as singletons. Sequenced material: CD4+ or CD8+ T cells sorted from blood, taken in a trial of the OX40 agonist ivuxolimab. Receptors originate from an adult with an advanced solid tumor such as melanoma, head and neck, liver or kidney cancer.

This chain links TRBV18 with TRBJ1-1; 11 bases map to TRBD1. The CDR3 spans 16 residues. The junction had 8 bases not matched to a gene; V was cut back by 2 bases and J by 6 bases. Germline V gene data show CDR1 as KGHSH and CDR2 as LQKENI. CDR3: CASSPKGQGAGSEAFF. DNA of the CDR3: TGTGCCAGCTCACCAAAAGGACAGGGGGCCGGGTCTGAAGCTTTCTTT. Filled out from reference TRBV18 and TRBJ1-1, the complete variable domain reads NAGVMQNPRHLVRRRGQEARLRCSPMKGHSHVYWYRQLPEEGLKFMVYLQKENIIDESGMPKERFSAEFPKEGPSILRIQQVVRGDSAAYFCASSPKGQGAGSEAFFGQGTRLTVV.

This chain links TRBV19 with TRBJ2-5, with 7 nucleotides matching TRBD1. TRBJ2-7 explains the end of the DNA better; the J call may be wrong. The V gene's germline CDR1 is LNHDA and CDR2 SQIVND (reference sequence). The CDR3 runs 13 residues. The DNA for the CDR3 is TGTGCCAGTAGTATAGCAGGGGGTTACGAGCAGTACTTC. Encoded protein: CASSIAGGYEQYF.

This chain links TRBV15 with TRBJ2-1; D not resolved. This CDR3 comprises 16 residues. Germline values: CDR1 LNHNV, CDR2 YYDKDF (reference sequence). Trimming took off 4 bases at V and 6 bases at J, with 19 bases between the two ends. In DNA, the CDR3 is TGTGCCACCAGCACCCTCACACTCTTGCAAACCAATGAGCAGTTCTTC. Translation gives CATSTLTLLQTNEQFF. Based on the CDR3 plus reference TRBV15 and TRBJ2-1, the full variable domain is DAMVIQNPRYQVTQFGKPVTLSCSQTLNHNVMYWYQQKSSQAPKLLFHYYDKDFNNEADTPDNFQSRRPNTSFCFLDIRSPGLGDTAMYLCATSTLTLLQTNEQFFGPGTRLTVL.

V and J are TRBV29-1 and TRBJ2-3; D is unresolved. Trimming took 5 bases from V and 9 from J, leaving 9 bases between them. The CDR3 totals 10 residues. In germline, CDR1 is SQVTM, CDR2 ANQGSEA. The CDR3 reads CSVTEITQYF. The CDR3, as DNA: TGCAGCGTTACCGAGATAACGCAGTATTTT.

The V and J genes are TRBV28 and TRBJ2-5; TRBD1 aligns across 7 bases. The CDR3 consists of 12 residues. The germline gives CDR1 MDHEN, CDR2 SYDVKM. Trimming cost V 7 bases and J 9 bases; bases outside gene matches: 8. CDR3 in DNA: TGTGCCAGCACCCAACAGGGGTTGGCCCAGTACTTC. Translated: CASTQQGLAQYF.

This chain joins TRBV18 and TRBJ1-5, with 8 bases aligning to TRBD1. The CDR3 consists of 12 residues. The germline V gene encodes CDR1 KGHSH and CDR2 LQKENI. The ends lost 8 bases at V and 6 bases at J; junction bases unmatched: 3. The CDR3 sequence is CASSTGGQPQHF. In DNA form, the CDR3 reads TGTGCCAGCAGCACAGGGGGTCAGCCCCAGCATTTT.

CDR3 nucleotide sequence: TGCGCCAGCAGCTTGGCCCGGGAGTCAGATACGCAGTATTTT. This sequence encodes CASSLARESDTQYF. This chain connects TRBV5-1 to TRBJ2-3, with D perhaps TRBD2 (6 bases). Germline assignment: CDR1 SGHRS and CDR2 YFSETQ. The CDR3 spans 14 residues. Trimming removed 0 bases from V and 4 bases from J, with 9 bases in between.

The chain uses TRBV7-8 and TRBJ1-1, with D perhaps TRBD1 (6 bases). Germline V CDR1 and CDR2: SGHVS, FQNEAQ. V shed 5 bases and J shed 2 bases, with 12 bases lying between them. This CDR3 is 14 amino acids long. In DNA form, the CDR3 reads TGTGCCAGCAGCATCAGACAGGCTAACACTGAAGCTTTCTTT. Translating gives CASSIRQANTEAFF.

This chain joins TRBV5-1 and TRBJ2-2, with D perhaps assigned TRBD1 or TRBD2 (6 bases each). The CDR3 consists of 14 residues. The V gene's germline CDR1 is SGHRS and CDR2 YFSETQ. The V end lost 5 bases, the J end lost 4 bases, and 12 bases lay between the germline ends. Here the CDR3 reads CASRIEGGTGELFF. The CDR3 DNA reads TGCGCCAGCAGAATAGAGGGGGGCACCGGGGAGCTGTTTTTT.

This chain links TRBV5-1 with TRBJ2-1, with 9 bases that match TRBD1. The J segment lost 5 bases and the V segment lost 1 base, leaving 10 bases of the junction unmatched. This CDR3 spans 17 amino acids. CDR1 and CDR2 from the germline V gene are SGHRS and YFSETQ. The CDR3, as DNA: TGCGCCAGCAGCTTGTCCGGGACAGGGCCTTTAGACAATGAGCAGTTCTTC. This encodes CASSLSGTGPLDNEQFF.

This chain connects TRBV5-1 to TRBJ2-1; D gene ambiguous. CDR1 and CDR2 from the germline V gene are SGHRS and YFSETQ. CDR3 size: 15 residues. The V end lost 0 bases, the J end lost 0 bases, and 7 bases lay between the germline ends. The CDR3 here is CASSLVRSSYNEQFF. The CDR3 DNA reads as TGCGCCAGCAGCTTGGTACGGAGCTCCTACAATGAGCAGTTCTTC. Looking up the rest from reference TRBV5-1 and TRBJ2-1 gives the full variable domain: KAGVTQTPRYLIKTRGQQVTLSCSPISGHRSVSWYQQTPGQGLQFLFEYFSETQRNKGNFPGRFSGRQFSNSRSEMNVSTLELGDSALYLCASSLVRSSYNEQFFGPGTRLTVL.

The rearrangement links TRBV19 to TRBJ2-7; D not resolved. CDR1 and CDR2 (germline): LNHDA, SQIVND (reference sequence). Trimming removed 10 bases from V and 0 bases from J, with 16 bases in between. The CDR3 has 14 amino acids. In nucleotides, the CDR3 is TGTGCCACCGGTCCGTCTATGGTCTCCTACGAGCAGTACTTC. Amino acid sequence: CATGPSMVSYEQYF.

This chain links TRBV6-5 with TRBJ2-7; 12 bases map to TRBD1. Germline V CDR1 and CDR2: MNHEY, SVGAGI. The CDR3 consists of 15 residues. The trim removed 4 bases at V and 5 bases at J, leaving 6 bases unmatched. The CDR3 protein is CASSSGQGANHEQYF. The CDR3 DNA reads TGTGCCAGCAGTTCGGGACAGGGGGCGAACCACGAGCAGTACTTC.

The chain combines TRBV6-1 with TRBJ2-5; D unclear. The CDR3 runs 11 residues. V was trimmed by 1 base and J by 11 bases, leaving 8 bases between them. The germline gives CDR1 MNHNS, CDR2 SASEGT. The CDR3 DNA follows: TGTGCCAGCAGTGAAGTCGGATGTCAGTACTTC. Its protein is CASSEVGCQYF.

This clone was seen at least ten times. V and J are TRBV27 and TRBJ1-5; D not certain. This CDR3 comprises 12 residues. Germline V CDR1 and CDR2: MNHEY, SMNVEV (reference sequence). Trimming left V 6 bases short and J 9 bases short, with 12 bases between. CDR3 residues: CASSYTNGPQHF. CDR3 coding DNA: TGTGCCAGCAGCTATACCAACGGGCCCCAGCATTTT.

The table lists this clone with a count of one. The J gene is TRBJ2-1, the V gene TRBV18; 8 bases align to TRBD1. The CDR3 spans 14 residues. Germline loops: CDR1 KGHSH, CDR2 LQKENI. V dropped 5 bases and J dropped 5; count of bases not matched to a gene: 5. The CDR3 coding sequence is TGTGCCAGCTCATTGGACAGGGATCACAATGAGCAGTTCTTC. This translates into CASSLDRDHNEQFF.

Only one count was recorded for this clone. This chain connects TRBV16 to TRBJ1-1; weak D call: TRBD1 (5 bases). V was trimmed by 0 bases and J by 1 base, leaving 9 bases between them. CDR3 length: 15 residues. Germline V CDR1 and CDR2: KGHSY, FQNENV. The CDR3 nucleotides are TGTGCCAGCAGCCAATCCCCCGGGACGAACACTGAAGCTTTCTTT. Translated, it gives CASSQSPGTNTEAFF.

The chain carries TRBV18 and TRBJ2-5; D is unresolved. Germline CDR1 reads KGHSH; CDR2 reads LQKENI. V was trimmed by 4 bases and J by 1 base, leaving 1 base between them. This CDR3 contains 11 residues. The chain's CDR3 is CASSLQETQYF. The DNA for the CDR3 is TGTGCCAGCTCACTCCAAGAGACCCAGTACTTC.

This chain uses TRBV5-1 with TRBJ2-5; 10 positions agree with TRBD2. Germline-derived CDR1 and CDR2 are SGHRS and YFSETQ. This CDR3 contains 16 residues. The V gene end was trimmed by 0 bases and the J gene end by 4 bases; junction bases not matched to a gene: 6. The DNA for the CDR3 is TGCGCCAGCAGCTTGGCCCGCCTAGCGGGAGCAGAGACCCAGTACTTC. This codes for CASSLARLAGAETQYF.

The rearrangement uses TRBV18 and TRBJ2-5, with 7 bases lining up with TRBD1. The V gene end was trimmed by 1 base and the J gene end by 2 bases; junction bases not matched to a gene: 7. This CDR3 is 16 amino acids long. Germline CDR1 KGHSH, CDR2 LQKENI. The CDR3 loop is CASSPQRGTAQETQYF. The CDR3 DNA follows: TGTGCCAGCTCACCACAACGAGGGACAGCTCAAGAGACCCAGTACTTC.

The chain links TRBV14 to TRBJ2-7; D not resolved. The V and J ends lost 0 bases and 0 bases respectively, with 6 bases between them. The CDR3 covers 14 residues. Germline CDR1 SGHDN, CDR2 FVKESK. The DNA for the CDR3 is TGTGCCAGCAGCCAAGATCGGTTCTCCTACGAGCAGTACTTC. This codes for CASSQDRFSYEQYF.

This clone was observed a handful of times. V usage is TRBV18 and J usage is TRBJ1-1; D ambiguous. Per germline, CDR1 KGHSH and CDR2 LQKENI. This CDR3 has 12 residues. The V and J ends lost 2 bases and 3 bases respectively, with 4 bases between them. This CDR3 reads CASSPWDTEAFF. CDR3 in DNA: TGTGCCAGCTCACCATGGGACACTGAAGCTTTCTTT.

The chain combines TRBV19 with TRBJ1-3, with 8 bases fitting TRBD1. V lost 5 bases and J lost 2; bases outside the gene matches: 5. From germline, CDR1 is LNHDA and CDR2 SQIVND (reference sequence). The length of the CDR3 is 15 residues. The CDR3 region is CASSAQGAPGNTIYF. CDR3 DNA: TGTGCCAGTAGTGCTCAGGGGGCGCCTGGAAACACCATATATTTT.

The gene calls are TRBV28 and TRBJ2-7; TRBD2 is a possible D gene (5 bases). CDR1 is MDHEN, CDR2 SYDVKM, per germline. V was pared by 3 bases and J by 2 bases, with 14 bases between. This CDR3 region has 15 residues. The CDR3 DNA follows: TGTGCCAGCAGTTTGTTGCGGGTTAGCCCCTACGAGCAGTACTTC. Encoded protein: CASSLLRVSPYEQYF.

CDR3 sequence (DNA): TGCGCCAGCAGCTTGGGTGGGGGGCTCTACGAGCAGTACTTC. As protein: CASSLGGGLYEQYF. V is TRBV5-1 and J is TRBJ2-7; D tentatively fits TRBD1 or TRBD2 (6 bases each). The CDR3 has 14 residues. V lost 0 bases and J lost 3, with 10 bases in between. Germline V gene sequence: CDR1 SGHRS, CDR2 YFSETQ.

This clone is categorized as medium-sized. The genes are TRBV19 and TRBJ2-2; TRBD1 is a possible D gene (6 bases). Germline V gene data show CDR1 as LNHDA and CDR2 as SQIVND (reference sequence). Trimming removed 4 bases from V and 6 bases from J, with 6 bases in between. The CDR3 loop spans 12 amino acids. The CDR3 is CASSTGAGELFF. CDR3 nucleotide sequence: TGTGCCAGTAGTACAGGGGCCGGGGAGCTGTTTTTT.

CDR3 sequence: CSVGMGIAGAPYEQYF. For the CDR3, the DNA is TGCAGCGTTGGAATGGGGATAGCGGGAGCCCCCTACGAGCAGTACTTC. The genes are TRBV29-1 and TRBJ2-7, with 9 bases lining up with TRBD2. CDR1 and CDR2 from the germline V gene are SQVTM and ANQGSEA. The CDR3 loop spans 16 amino acids. V shed 4 bases and J 2 bases; nucleotides not matched to a gene: 12.

This clone has just one count. This sequence joins TRBV5-6 and TRBJ1-5; possibly TRBD1 for D (6 bases). V was shortened by 6 bases and J by 4 bases, with 14 bases between the two germline ends. Looked up from germline, CDR1 is SGHDT and CDR2 is YYEEEE. This CDR3 is 14 amino acids long. The CDR3 sequence: CASTLRGPNQPQHF. In DNA form, the CDR3 reads TGTGCCAGCACCCTCAGGGGACCAAATCAGCCCCAGCATTTT. The entire variable domain, with the rest obtained from reference TRBV5-6 and TRBJ1-5, is as follows: DAGVTQSPTHLIKTRGQQVTLRCSPKSGHDTVSWYQQALGQGPQFIFQYYEEEERQRGNFPDRFSGHQFPNYSSELNVNALLLGDSALYLCASTLRGPNQPQHFGDGTRLSIL.